The 29 T cell receptor beta chains below come from one sample, sequenced in a study of CD8 T cells in Susac syndrome. Random hexamers primed reverse transcription of about 0.45 to 1 ug RNA. Using its own MiXCR run on the immunoSEQ multiplex PCR reads, TCRdb lists one record per CDR3 protein. This sample has a few hundred thousand distinct CDR3 sequences, with approximately 91% found just once. Sequenced: CD8+ T cells from PBMCs. All receptors come from a human donor with multiple sclerosis.

The J gene is TRBJ2-1, the V gene TRBV29-1; weak D call: TRBD2 (5 bases). With 6 bases removed from V and 4 bases from J, the gap between germline ends came to 19 bases. The germline V gene encodes CDR1 SQVTM and CDR2 ANQGSEA. This CDR3 region has 15 residues. CDR3 DNA: TGCAGCGTCGCGGTTCGGGCGGGCCGGTACAATGAGCAGTTCTTC. Residues: CSVAVRAGRYNEQFF.

The V call is TRBV20-1, the J call TRBJ2-1, with 10 bases aligning to TRBD2. The CDR3 totals 16 residues. The germline V gene has CDR1 DFQATT and CDR2 SNEGSKA (reference sequence). Trimming cost V 4 bases and J 4 bases; bases outside gene matches: 10. CDR3 amino acids: CSATGTSDYLYNEQFF. DNA for the CDR3: TGCAGTGCTACCGGGACTAGCGACTACCTGTACAATGAGCAGTTCTTC.

V usage is TRBV7-9 and J usage is TRBJ2-7; 8 nucleotides match TRBD1. The CDR3 is 15 residues long. Losses at the gene ends were 5 bases for V and 0 bases for J; bases not matched to a gene: 6. Looked up from germline, CDR1 is SEHNR and CDR2 is FQNEAQ (reference sequence). The CDR3 DNA reads TGTGCCAGCAGCCCGGACAGGGTAAGCTCCTACGAGCAGTACTTC. This encodes CASSPDRVSSYEQYF. Full variable domain (remainder filled in from reference TRBV7-9 and TRBJ2-7): DTGVSQNPRHKITKRGQNVTFRCDPISEHNRLYWYRQTLGQGPEFLTYFQNEAQLEKSRLLSDRFSAERPKGSFSTLEIQRTEQGDSAMYLCASSPDRVSSYEQYFGPGTRLTVT.

This chain links TRBV20-1 with TRBJ2-2; TRBD2 matches at 11 bases. With 6 bases clipped from V and 8 bases from J, the junction kept 11 bases outside the gene matches. The CDR3 spans 15 residues. The germline CDR1 and CDR2 sequences are DFQATT and SNEGSKA (reference sequence). The DNA of the CDR3 is TGCAGTGCAACTGGGACTAGCGGAGCTGTAGGGGAGCTGTTTTTT. It is translated as CSATGTSGAVGELFF.

This chain uses TRBV19 with TRBJ2-2; tentatively, D is TRBD1 (8 bases). The V end lost 8 bases, the J end lost 3 bases, and 13 bases lay between the germline ends. Germline V gene sequence: CDR1 LNHDA, CDR2 SQIVND (reference sequence). CDR3 length equals 14 residues. Here the CDR3 DNA reads TGTGCCAGTGGGGGGGACAGGCACACCGGGGAGCTGTTTTTT. It codes for CASGGDRHTGELFF.

The CDR3 nucleotides read TGTGCCACCAGCAGAGATCCAGAGGATTTCCCCTACGAGCAGTACTTC. Its protein product is CATSRDPEDFPYEQYF. The chain combines TRBV15 with TRBJ2-7; D remains ambiguous. The ends were cut back, 0 bases at V and 2 bases at J, with 14 bases in the middle. Germline V gives CDR1 LNHNV, CDR2 YYDKDF (reference sequence). The CDR3 extends over 16 amino acids.

This clonotype appeared a few times. V usage is TRBV4-1 and J usage is TRBJ2-7, with D possibly called TRBD1 or TRBD2 (5 bases each). V lost 3 bases and J 3 bases, leaving 15 bases between the germline ends. Germline values: CDR1 MGHRA, CDR2 YSYEKL. The CDR3 has 15 amino acids. This CDR3 reads CASSQGPLGDYEQYF. CDR3 sequence (DNA): TGCGCCAGCAGCCAGGGACCTCTTGGAGACTACGAGCAGTACTTC.

The chain uses TRBV20-1 and TRBJ2-5; maybe TRBD2 (5 bases). Germline CDR1 DFQATT, CDR2 SNEGSKA (reference sequence). V was trimmed by 5 bases and J by 4 bases, leaving 8 bases between them. The CDR3 loop spans 11 amino acids. CDR3 protein: CSAGLSETQYF. The CDR3 nucleotides read TGCAGTGCTGGACTCTCAGAGACCCAGTACTTC.

In DNA, the CDR3 is TGCAGTGCAGAAACCGGGACAGGGGACTACGAGCAGTACTTC. It codes for CSAETGTGDYEQYF. This chain joins TRBV20-1 and TRBJ2-7; 10 bases are a match to TRBD1. Trimming took 6 bases from V and 3 from J; bases not matched to a gene: 8. This CDR3 has 14 residues. Germline V CDR1 and CDR2: DFQATT, SNEGSKA (reference sequence).

The chain recombines TRBV27 with TRBJ2-3, with 9 bases fitting TRBD2. V trimming: 2 bases; J trimming: 2 bases; junction bases outside the gene matches: 5. This CDR3 region has 16 residues. Germline CDR1 reads MNHEY; CDR2 reads SMNVEV (reference sequence). The CDR3 sequence: CASSLLAGSPTDTQYF. The CDR3 DNA sequence: TGTGCCAGCAGTTTACTAGCGGGGTCACCCACAGATACGCAGTATTTT.

The genes are TRBV7-9 and TRBJ2-5; the D gene is possibly TRBD1 (6 bases). The CDR3 covers 14 residues. Germline CDR1 is SEHNR and CDR2 is FQNEAQ (reference sequence). V was pared by 5 bases and J by 5 bases, with 15 bases between. CDR3 nucleotide sequence: TGTGCCAGCAGCCGCCCGACTGGGGGCGAGACCCAGTACTTC. Its protein is CASSRPTGGETQYF.

The V call is TRBV28, the J call TRBJ2-5, with D possibly TRBD1 on 6 matching bases. Trimming left V 8 bases short and J 1 base short, with 14 bases between. This CDR3 is built from 14 residues. Germline assignment: CDR1 MDHEN and CDR2 SYDVKM. The CDR3 DNA reads as TGTGCCAGCCAAATTGTGGACAGCCAAGAGACCCAGTACTTC. Amino acids: CASQIVDSQETQYF.

This clonotype has just one count. The chain links TRBV7-8 to TRBJ2-7, with TRBD2 matching over 8 bases. The CDR3 runs 18 residues. J gave up 3 bases and V 0 bases, and 13 bases lay outside the gene matches. Germline V gene lookup returns CDR1 SGHVS and CDR2 FQNEAQ. The CDR3 nucleotides are TGTGCCAGCAGCTTAGCGTTAATCGGCGGGAGGACCGACTACGAGCAGTACTTC. Its translation is CASSLALIGGRTDYEQYF.

V and J are TRBV3-1 and TRBJ2-1; TRBD1 is a possible D gene (6 bases). Between the trimmed V and J ends, which lost 5 bases and 10 bases, there was a span of 15 bases. The CDR3 is 13 residues long. Germline V gene data show CDR1 as LGHDT and CDR2 as YNNKEL (reference sequence). CDR3 sequence: CASSGDNRNEQFF. The CDR3 bases are TGTGCCAGCAGCGGGGACAATAGAAACGAGCAGTTCTTC.

The chain couples TRBV30 to TRBJ1-1; perhaps TRBD1 as D (6 bases). Trimming cost V 1 base and J 0 bases, with 6 bases left between them. CDR3 length: 13 amino acids. Germline V CDR1 and CDR2: GTSNPN, SVGIG (reference sequence). The CDR3 is CAWSAGVNTEAFF. The CDR3 DNA follows: TGTGCCTGGAGTGCAGGGGTGAACACTGAAGCTTTCTTT.

The V gene is TRBV15, the J gene TRBJ2-7; D possibly corresponds to TRBD2 (6 bases). Germline CDR1 is LNHNV and CDR2 is YYDKDF (reference sequence). This CDR3 comprises 15 residues. V was trimmed by 0 bases and J by 5 bases, leaving 14 bases between them. CDR3: CATSRDLGGADEQYF. The DNA for the CDR3 is TGTGCCACCAGCAGAGATCTTGGCGGGGCGGACGAGCAGTACTTC.

The V call is TRBV27, the J call TRBJ1-3, with 11 bases that match TRBD1. CDR3 size: 14 residues. J gave up 4 bases and V 6 bases, and 2 bases lay outside the gene matches. Germline assignment: CDR1 MNHEY and CDR2 SMNVEV (reference sequence). The CDR3 is CASRGQGAGNTIYF. The CDR3 DNA sequence: TGTGCCAGCAGAGGACAGGGGGCAGGAAACACCATATATTTT.

DNA for the CDR3: TGTGCCAGCAGTCTGTACGGGGAGGGTAACTACGAGCAGTACTTC. This sequence encodes CASSLYGEGNYEQYF. The chain is built from TRBV28 and TRBJ2-7, with 7 bases fitting TRBD2. The CDR3 totals 15 residues. Germline loops: CDR1 MDHEN, CDR2 SYDVKM. Trimming took 5 bases from V and 3 from J; bases not matched to a gene: 10. Filled out from reference TRBV28 and TRBJ2-7, the complete variable domain reads DVKVTQSSRYLVKRTGEKVFLECVQDMDHENMFWYRQDPGLGLRLIYFSYDVKMKEKGDIPEGYSVSREKKERFSLILESASTNQTSMYLCASSLYGEGNYEQYFGPGTRLTVT.

The rearrangement joins TRBV30 to TRBJ2-2; D is undetermined. The CDR3 is made up of 12 amino acids. The V end lost 2 bases, the J end lost 6 bases, and 7 bases lay between the germline ends. Germline CDR1 and CDR2: GTSNPN and SVGIG (reference sequence). CDR3 nucleotide sequence: TGTGCCTGGAGTAAAGGCGCCGGGGAGCTGTTTTTT. Its translation is CAWSKGAGELFF. The complete variable domain, with remaining parts taken from reference TRBV30 and TRBJ2-2, reads SQTIHQWPATLVQPVGSPLSLECTVEGTSNPNLYWYRQAAGRGLQLLFYSVGIGQISSEVPQNLSASRPQDRQFILSSKKLLLSDSGFYLCAWSKGAGELFFGEGSRLTVL.

The chain has TRBV6-5 and TRBJ2-5; D is ambiguous. V gave up 0 bases and J gave up 7 bases, with 12 bases separating them. Germline CDR1 and CDR2: MNHEY and SVGAGI. CDR3 size: 14 residues. The CDR3 coding sequence is TGTGCCAGCAGTTACTCCGCCGGTCTGGGGACCCAGTACTTC. It codes for CASSYSAGLGTQYF.

V usage is TRBV4-3 and J usage is TRBJ2-7; D is uncertain. Germline values: CDR1 LGHNA, CDR2 YSLEER. This CDR3 spans 15 amino acids. V lost 1 base to trimming and J lost 2 bases, with 12 bases between them. The DNA for the CDR3 is TGCGCCAGCAGCCAAGTATACCCTACGCCCTACGAGCAGTACTTC. This translates into CASSQVYPTPYEQYF.

Here the CDR3 DNA reads TGTGCCAGCCTCGAGGACAGGGGGCCGAACACTGAAGCTTTCTTT. This encodes CASLEDRGPNTEAFF. This sequence joins TRBV7-9 and TRBJ1-1; TRBD1 agrees at 11 bases. CDR1 and CDR2 (germline): SEHNR, FQNEAQ (reference sequence). J gave up 1 base and V 8 bases, and 6 bases lay outside the gene matches. The CDR3 totals 15 residues. Using reference TRBV7-9 and TRBJ1-1 for the parts outside the CDR3, the full variable domain is DTGVSQNPRHKITKRGQNVTFRCDPISEHNRLYWYRQTLGQGPEFLTYFQNEAQLEKSRLLSDRFSAERPKGSFSTLEIQRTEQGDSAMYLCASLEDRGPNTEAFFGQGTRLTVV.

V gene TRBV4-2 combines with J gene TRBJ2-7; 11 nucleotides line up with TRBD2. This CDR3 has 16 residues. The junction had 6 bases not matched to a gene; V was cut back by 1 base and J by 4 bases. In germline, CDR1 is LGHNA, CDR2 YNFKEQ. The CDR3, as DNA: TGTGCCAGCAGCCAAGTAGGGCTAGCGGGGGGATACGAGCAGTACTTC. Encoded protein: CASSQVGLAGGYEQYF.

CDR3 nucleotide sequence: TGTGCCAGCAGTGACTCGAGACAGGGTCCGGATACGCAGTATTTT. It codes for CASSDSRQGPDTQYF. The chain links TRBV6-4 to TRBJ2-3, with 7 bases aligning to TRBD1. CDR1 is MRHNA and CDR2 is SNTAGT in the germline V gene. The CDR3 is 15 residues long. J gave up 6 bases and V 0 bases, and 6 bases lay outside the gene matches.

DNA of the CDR3: TGTGCCAGCAGCACCGGGACAGGCGATCAGCCCCAGCATTTT. It specifies CASSTGTGDQPQHF. The chain uses TRBV5-6 and TRBJ1-5; 8 bases align to TRBD1. The CDR3 is 14 amino acids. V was clipped by 4 bases and J by 5 bases; unmatched bases: 5. Per the germline V gene, CDR1 is SGHDT and CDR2 is YYEEEE.

This clonotype has only one observation. This chain uses TRBV11-3 with TRBJ2-5; 7 positions agree with TRBD2. The CDR3 runs to 13 residues. Germline V CDR1 and CDR2: SGHNT, YENEEA. V gave up 3 bases and J gave up 3 bases; unmatched junction bases: 1. The CDR3 is CASSFRGEETQYF. In DNA, the CDR3 is TGTGCCAGCAGCTTCCGGGGGGAAGAGACCCAGTACTTC.

The rearrangement joins TRBV4-3 to TRBJ2-5; D perhaps matches TRBD2 (6 bases). This CDR3 spans 13 amino acids. V was pared by 0 bases and J by 13 bases, with 15 bases between. From germline, CDR1 is LGHNA and CDR2 YSLEER. Here the CDR3 DNA reads TGCGCCAGCAGCCAAGATTTGTCCGGAGGGCGGTACTTC. Amino acids: CASSQDLSGGRYF.

With respect to this clonotype: An end of the junction differs from the germline gene, which may be a read error. This sequence joins TRBV20-1 and TRBJ1-1, with a tentative D call TRBD1 (5 bases). The CDR3 spans 12 residues. The germline CDR1 and CDR2 sequences are DFQATT and SNEGSKA (reference sequence). CDR3 amino acids: CSASYGATEASF. In DNA, the CDR3 is TGCAGTGCTAGTTACGGGGCCACTGAAGCTTCCTTT.

This sequence joins TRBV12-3 or TRBV12-4 and TRBJ2-1, with 11 bases that match TRBD2. With V trimmed by 7 bases and J by 7 bases, 9 bases remained unmatched. The CDR3 extends over 15 amino acids. This chain's CDR3 is CASIPPSGRMNEQFF. The CDR3 DNA sequence: TGTGCCAGCATTCCTCCTAGCGGGAGGATGAATGAGCAGTTCTTC.